A selection of T cell receptor beta chains follows, all from one sample in a study of blood T cell repertoires in COVID-19. This table comes from immunoSEQ multiplex PCR, and its TCRdb copy is limited to in-frame clones, with some not included. The data hold around 250,000 clones, with roughly nine tenths observed a single time. The specimen was peripheral blood. The source is an older woman who had recovered from COVID-19. Both conserved end residues are part of each CDR3. The D gene is left open where the match is weak. A row's size may be missing; if present it is once, few, many or a size class.

>TRBD1|-|TRBV28|TRBJ1-2
CASSWDRRYGYTF
TGTGCCAGCAGTTGGGACAGGCGGTATGGCTACACCTTC
>-|-|TRBV2|TRBJ2-2
CASSLTSDRPGELFF
TGTGCCAGCAGTCTTACTTCAGACAGACCCGGGGAGCTGTTTTTT
>TRBD1|-|TRBV6-6|TRBJ1-6
CASSNLLGQGSHF
TGTGCCAGCAGCAACCTACTGGGACAGGGGTCCCACTTT
>-|-|TRBV6-5|TRBJ1-3
CASSYSGTPGNTIYF
TGTGCCAGCAGTTACTCTGGGACACCTGGAAACACCATATATTTT
>-|-|TRBV5-4|TRBJ2-7
CASSPDTHGPYEQYF
TGTGCCAGCAGCCCTGACACACACGGTCCCTACGAGCAGTACTTC
>-|-|TRBV9|TRBJ1-6
CASSVRGSGSPLHF
TGTGCCAGCAGCGTTAGAGGGTCGGGTTCACCCCTCCACTTT
>-|-|TRBV3-1/TRBV3-2|TRBJ2-5
CASSQTDQETQYF
TGTGCCAGCAGCCAGACAGATCAAGAGACCCAGTACTTC
>TRBD2|-|TRBV27|TRBJ2-2
CASIGLAGGQSTGELFF
TGTGCCAGCATAGGGCTAGCGGGGGGCCAGTCCACCGGGGAGCTGTTTTTT
>TRBD1|-|TRBV28|TRBJ1-1
CASSLYGTGRKAFF
TGTGCCAGCAGTTTATACGGGACAGGGAGGAAAGCTTTCTTT
>-|-|TRBV10-3|TRBJ1-1
CAITQQGFGRTEAFF
TGTGCCATCACTCAACAGGGATTCGGTAGGACCGAAGCTTTCTTT
>-|-|TRBV5-1|TRBJ1-5
CASSSQGGNQPQHF
TGCGCCAGCAGCTCACAGGGCGGCAATCAGCCCCAGCATTTT
>-|-|TRBV29-1|TRBJ2-7
CSVVWGAYEQYF
TGCAGCGTTGTATGGGGGGCCTACGAGCAGTACTTC
>TRBD2|-|TRBV28|TRBJ2-1
CASSPASGGLNEQFF
TGTGCCAGCAGTCCAGCTAGCGGGGGGTTAAATGAGCAGTTCTTC
>-|-|TRBV19|TRBJ1-3
CASSTQGGYGNTIYF
TGTGCCAGTAGTACTCAGGGCGGATATGGAAACACCATATATTTT
>-|-|TRBV20-1|TRBJ1-6
CSASLSAGSSPLHF
TGCAGTGCTAGTCTATCGGCTGGGAGCTCACCCCTCCACTTT
>TRBD2|-|TRBV4-1|TRBJ2-3
CASSPGLAARGWLTQYF
TGCGCCAGCAGCCCGGGACTAGCGGCAAGGGGATGGTTGACGCAGTATTTT
>TRBD2|-|TRBV4-1|TRBJ2-3
CASSQSPRGGWDTQYF
TGCGCCAGCAGCCAGTCCCCACGGGGGGGCTGGGATACGCAGTATTTT
>-|-|TRBV19|TRBJ1-2
CASSWARIDTYGYTF
TGTGCCAGTAGTTGGGCGCGCATAGACACATATGGCTACACCTTC
>TRBD1|-|TRBV28|TRBJ2-3
CASRTGQDTDTQYF
TGTGCCAGCAGAACCGGACAGGACACAGATACGCAGTATTTT
>-|-|TRBV7-9|TRBJ2-3
CASSPFVGLFTDTQYF
TGTGCCAGCAGCCCATTCGTCGGACTCTTCACAGATACGCAGTATTTT
>-|few|TRBV5-5|TRBJ1-5
CASSLEGRGDQPQHF
TGTGCCAGCAGCTTGGAAGGCAGGGGCGATCAGCCCCAGCATTTT
>-|-|TRBV11-2|TRBJ1-1
CASSLESLVNTEAFF
TGTGCCAGCAGCTTAGAATCCCTTGTGAACACTGAAGCTTTCTTT
>TRBD1|-|TRBV19|TRBJ1-5
CASSADRAQPQHF
TGTGCCAGTAGCGCTGACAGGGCCCAGCCCCAGCATTTT